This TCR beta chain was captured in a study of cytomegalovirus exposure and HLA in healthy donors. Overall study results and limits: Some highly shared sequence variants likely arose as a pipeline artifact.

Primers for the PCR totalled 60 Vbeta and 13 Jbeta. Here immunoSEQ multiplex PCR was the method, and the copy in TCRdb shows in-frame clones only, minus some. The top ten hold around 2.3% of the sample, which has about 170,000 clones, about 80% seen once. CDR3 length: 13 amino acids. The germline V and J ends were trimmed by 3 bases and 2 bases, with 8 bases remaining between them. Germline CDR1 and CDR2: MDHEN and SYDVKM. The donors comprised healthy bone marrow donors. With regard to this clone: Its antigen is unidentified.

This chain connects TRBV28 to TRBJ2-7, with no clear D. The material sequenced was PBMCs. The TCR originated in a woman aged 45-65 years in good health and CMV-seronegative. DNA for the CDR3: TGTGCCAGCAGTTTCGAACAGCCCTACGAGCAGTACTTC. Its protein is CASSFEQPYEQYF.